A selection of T cell receptor beta chains follows, all from one sample in a study of CD8 T cells in ankylosing spondylitis. One entry per CDR3 protein, called by TCRdb with MiXCR from the 5' RACE reads. Among some 100,000 distinct CDR3 sequences, more than 8.5% were seen once, and the ten largest hold under 35%. Sequencing was carried out using blood, either unsorted or a sorted T cell fraction (not recorded which). These receptors all come from a male donor with ankylosing spondylitis. Each CDR3 is given with its conserved first and last residue. D genes are given only for firm matches. Clone sizes are given selectively: once, few, many, or a class where the clone is expanded.

V	size	D	J	DNA	CDR3
TRBV7-9	few	.	TRBJ1-1	TGTGCCAGCAGCTTAGCCCGGGGGAAGGGGACTGAAGCTTTCTTT	CASSLARGKGTEAFF
TRBV20-1	many	.	TRBJ2-1	TGCAGTGCTAGTAACGGACGTACCTACAATGAGCAGTTCTTC	CSASNGRTYNEQFF
TRBV7-9	few	.	TRBJ2-1	TGTGCCAGCAGCGCCTCGATACAGGGTTATGAGCAGTTCTTC	CASSASIQGYEQFF
TRBV27	.	.	TRBJ2-4	TGTGCCAGCAGTATCACAGGGCCCAAAAACATTCAGTACTTC	CASSITGPKNIQYF
TRBV6-5	.	.	TRBJ2-5	TGTGCCAGCAGTTACTCGAAAAAGACAGAAGAGACCCAGTACTTC	CASSYSKKTEETQYF
TRBV4-1	many	.	TRBJ2-1	TGCGCCAGCAGCCAAGTTCGGGGGAATGAGCAGTTCTTC	CASSQVRGNEQFF
TRBV15	many	.	TRBJ2-7	TGTGCCACCAGCAGAGAGCAAGATGTCGAGCAGTACTTC	CATSREQDVEQYF
TRBV12-3/TRBV12-4	few	.	TRBJ2-2	TGTGCCAGCAGTCCTTTAGCGCGCACCGGGGAGCTGTTTTTT	CASSPLARTGELFF
TRBV24-1	few	.	TRBJ1-2	TGTGCCACCGCTGACACCCAAAGAAGTGGCTACACCTTC	CATADTQRSGYTF
TRBV14	few	TRBD1	TRBJ2-7	TGTGCCAGCAGCCACCGGGACAGGGGCTACGAGCAGTACTTC	CASSHRDRGYEQYF
TRBV18	many	.	TRBJ2-6	TGTGCCAGCTCACCACCAGGGAGGATCGGCGACGTCCTGACTTTC	CASSPPGRIGDVLTF
TRBV19	.	.	TRBJ1-1	TGTGCCAGTAGTATTTCCGGAGAGCGAGACACTGAAGCTTTCTTT	CASSISGERDTEAFF
TRBV24-1	many	TRBD2	TRBJ2-3	TGTGCCACCAGTGATTTCCGTCAGCGGGAGGCTACAGATACGCAGTATTTT	CATSDFRQREATDTQYF
TRBV10-3	many	TRBD2	TRBJ2-3	TGTGCCATCAGGCATGAAGGACTAGTAGATACGCAGTATTTT	CAIRHEGLVDTQYF
TRBV13	.	.	TRBJ2-7	TGTGCCAGCAGCTTGATCGGAAATGGGGCCGAGCAGTACTTC	CASSLIGNGAEQYF
TRBV27	many	.	TRBJ2-7	TGTGCCAGCAGTCTGGCCGGGACACCGGGAGAGCAGTACTTC	CASSLAGTPGEQYF
TRBV15	.	.	TRBJ2-4	TGTGCCACCAGCAGAGGGCCTACATTAGCCAAAAACATTCAGTACTTC	CATSRGPTLAKNIQYF
TRBV12-5	few	.	TRBJ1-1	TGTGCTAGTGGCCTCACCAACACTGAAGCTTTCTTT	CASGLTNTEAFF
TRBV5-6	few	TRBD1	TRBJ1-1	TGTGCCAGCAGCGGGAATACAGGGGGCTTCGGCCCTGAAGCTTTCTTT	CASSGNTGGFGPEAFF
TRBV27	many	TRBD2	TRBJ2-1	TGTGCCAGCAGTTTTTCAGCGGGAGGCCACAATGAGCAGTTCTTC	CASSFSAGGHNEQFF
TRBV3-1	many	TRBD2	TRBJ2-5	TGTGCCAGCAGCTTTGCGGGGGTTGGGGAGACCCAGTACTTC	CASSFAGVGETQYF
TRBV21-1	many	.	TRBJ2-2	TGTGCCAGCAGCAAGGACACCGGGGAGCTGTTTTTT	CASSKDTGELFF
TRBV29-1	.	.	TRBJ2-7	TGCAGCGTTGAAGATAGTTCAGGCGAGGCCAGTTCCCCCTACGAGCAGTACTTC	CSVEDSSGEASSPYEQYF
TRBV7-8	.	.	TRBJ1-5	TGTGCCAGCAGCTTAGGCAGGGTAGGGGGCAATCAGCCCCAGCATTTT	CASSLGRVGGNQPQHF
TRBV29-1	many	.	TRBJ1-2	TGCAGCGTTCAGCTGGACTATGGCTACACCTTC	CSVQLDYGYTF
TRBV27	.	TRBD2	TRBJ2-1	TGTGCCAGCAGCCCTGCGGGAGCGGGAATCTACAATGAGCAGTTCTTC	CASSPAGAGIYNEQFF
TRBV7-8	many	TRBD1	TRBJ1-2	TGTGCCAGCAGCTGGGGGACCGGGACAGGGGCCTCCTATGGCTACACCTTC	CASSWGTGTGASYGYTF
TRBV6-4	.	TRBD1	TRBJ2-1	TGTGCCAGCAGTGTACAGGGGAACTACAATGAGCAGTTCTTC	CASSVQGNYNEQFF
TRBV11-2	many	.	TRBJ1-5	TGTGCCAGCAGCTTAGACAGGGCTAGCAATCAGCCCCAGCATTTT	CASSLDRASNQPQHF
TRBV12-3/TRBV12-4	many	.	TRBJ2-5	TGTGCCAGCAGTTTAGCGAGGTTTTGGGACCAGTACTTC	CASSLARFWDQYF
TRBV4-1	.	TRBD2	TRBJ2-4	TGCGCCAGCAGCCAAGGACTAGCGGTGGGGCTAGCCAAAAACATTCAGTACTTC	CASSQGLAVGLAKNIQYF
TRBV27	few	.	TRBJ2-7	TGTGCCAGCAGTCCTACAGGGAATTACGAGCAGTACTTC	CASSPTGNYEQYF
TRBV27	few	TRBD1	TRBJ2-7	TGTGCCAGCAGCCCTGGGACAGGGGGCCACTGGACTACTGGGGAGCAGTACTTC	CASSPGTGGHWTTGEQYF
TRBV5-6	few	.	TRBJ2-1	TGTGCCAGCAGCTTTGGAGGGGGTTTAGACAATGAGCAGTTCTTC	CASSFGGGLDNEQFF
TRBV10-1	.	.	TRBJ1-5	TGCGCCAGCACCCTCAATCAGCCCCAGCATTTT	CASTLNQPQHF
TRBV28	few	.	TRBJ2-5	TGTGCCAGCAGTTCCGGGGGAGGAGAGACCCAGTACTTC	CASSSGGGETQYF
TRBV12-3/TRBV12-4	.	TRBD1	TRBJ2-1	TGTGCCAGCAGTCCTACAGGGGCCCCATACAATGAGCAGTTCTTC	CASSPTGAPYNEQFF
TRBV5-6	many	.	TRBJ1-5	TGTGCCAGCAGCTTAGGGGGGCATCAGCCCCAGCATTTT	CASSLGGHQPQHF
TRBV7-2	.	.	TRBJ2-6	TGTGCCAGCAGCTTATTGTACCACTCTGGGGCCAACGTCCTGACTTTC	CASSLLYHSGANVLTF
TRBV20-1	many	TRBD2	TRBJ2-1	TGCAGTGCTCGGATAGCGGGAGGGCCTTATGTTGAGCAGTTCTTC	CSARIAGGPYVEQFF
TRBV7-9	.	TRBD2	TRBJ2-1	TGTGCCAGCAGCCCCCGGACTAGCGGGACCAATGAGCAGTTCTTC	CASSPRTSGTNEQFF
TRBV20-1	many	.	TRBJ2-1	TGCAGTGCGAGGGAGACAGGCCGCAATGAGCAGTTCTTC	CSARETGRNEQFF
TRBV29-1	many	TRBD2	TRBJ2-2	TGCAGCGTTTCGCTAGCGGGAGCCGGGGAGCTGTTTTTT	CSVSLAGAGELFF
TRBV6-1	.	.	TRBJ2-2	TGTGCCAGCAGGCTTAGCAGAAACGGGGAGCTGTTTTTT	CASRLSRNGELFF
TRBV5-1	many	.	TRBJ1-1	TGCGCCAGCAGGGACAGACTGAACACTGAAGCTTTCTTT	CASRDRLNTEAFF
TRBV12-3/TRBV12-4	few	.	TRBJ2-3	TGTGCCAGCTGTCCCCCGCGCAGCGAAAGCACAGATACGCAGTATTTT	CASCPPRSESTDTQYF
TRBV7-9	.	.	TRBJ2-3	TGTGCCAGCAGCTTAGTTGTGACGGCCCCAAGAGATACGCAGTATTTT	CASSLVVTAPRDTQYF
TRBV29-1	many	TRBD1	TRBJ2-3	TGCAGCGTTGTTAAGGGGGCAAGCACAGATACGCAGTATTTT	CSVVKGASTDTQYF
TRBV29-1	few	.	TRBJ2-2	TGCAGCGTTGAAGATGGGGAGGGGGGGATCACCGGGGAGCTGTTTTTT	CSVEDGEGGITGELFF